This TCR beta chain emerged from a study of identical twins (dated by TCRdb to about 2016). About the full investigation: TCR alpha and beta repertoires from monozygotic twins, unrelated adults of various ages and cord blood were deep-sequenced to test whether fetal clonotypes persist. To rule out contamination, the twin experiments were replicated at different times with different library preparation protocols. Here is what the overall study found, with its caveats: Invariant T cells such as MAIT and iNKT could partly confound zero-insertion analyses, though diverse VJ usage argued against this for most clonotypes. In monozygotic twins, out-of-frame TCR alpha sharing was systematically underestimated by recombination models, although the models agreed with sharing between unrelated individuals. Because the same donors could not be followed over many years, conclusions were based on cross-sectional statistical analysis. Excess twin sharing in beta out-of-frame sequences was weaker because fewer shared sequences lowered the signal-to-noise ratio. Fewer insertions were carried by abundant cord blood beta clonotypes; a weaker similar trend was observed in young adult naive repertoires, while no such trend was observed in memory repertoires. Compared with coincidental sharing between unrelated individuals, out-of-frame TCR alpha sequences shared between twins had an excess of sequences with low generation probability.

All donors were healthy Caucasians. Based on the germline V gene, the CDR1 and CDR2 sequences are SGHRS and YFSETQ. Including the terminal cysteine and phenylalanine, the CDR3 comprises 16 residues. The kept DNA is CDR3 alone, 48 bases in frame from the first base. Clipping removes 0 bases from V and 5 bases from J, with 6 as the unmatched junction base count. The method was 5' RACE. The instrument given in TCRdb is Illumina HiSeq 2000. A universal primer binding site was introduced by template switching, and a unique molecular identifier was present in the final cDNA, enabling accurate counting of TCR cDNA molecules. Specific primers in the conserved constant-segment region were used to synthesize first-strand cDNA for TCR alpha and beta chains. To control for contamination, every cDNA library was double barcoded, receiving both a SMART-Mk sample barcode and Illumina barcodes. TruSeq adapter sequences, together with Illumina sample barcodes, were added in two successive PCR steps. The TCR alpha and beta cDNA libraries were sequenced on the Illumina HiSeq platform using custom primers. Per the authors' processing: Raw reads were processed with MiGEC to extract unique molecular identifiers, and MiXCR was used to determine CDR3 positions. For each individual, recombination models were inferred using an EM algorithm with the repgenHMM and IGoR tools. The tcR package in R was used for shared clonotype analysis, with sharing normalized by the product of cloneset sizes. To study raw recombination free of thymic and clonal selection effects, out-of-frame nonproductive sequences were analyzed. TCRdb reprocessed the public reads (quality trimming at Q25 with fastp, clone calling with MiXCR) and kept in-frame beta chains. Rows matching on CDR3 protein sequence are summarized as one entry with the most common DNA and genes. The V and J calls were not made by the authors but by TCRdb's processing. This sample has 1.5 million to 2 million distinct CDR3 sequences in its table, and about 30% of those were observed once. About 0.27% of the sample rests with the top ten.

As concerns this clonotype: Its binding antigen is unknown. No base-level quality is on record; no much larger clone is a single base apart.

The sequence derives from a newborn girl in good health. What was sequenced was cord blood. The V and J genes are TRBV5-1 and TRBJ2-2; TRBD1 aligns with 8 central bases. CDR3 protein: CASSLGTGRKTGELFF. The DNA sequence is given as TGCGCCAGCAGCTTGGGGACAGGGAGAAAAACCGGGGAGCTGTTTTTT.